The 14 T cell receptor beta chains in this list originate from one sample, sequenced in a study of shared clonotypes between healthy human individuals. This table comes from immunoSEQ multiplex PCR, and its TCRdb copy is limited to in-frame clones, with some not included. The table records approximately 840,000 clones, around 96% of them present only once. Naive CD8 isolation took CD45RO-negative cells positively selected for CCR7 and excluded terminally differentiated effector memory CD45RA+ cells. The sequenced sample consisted of naive CD8+ T cells sorted from blood. These receptors all come from a man aged 25-40 years in good health.

This chain uses TRBV9 with TRBJ2-2, with a weak D call TRBD2 (6 bases). CDR1 and CDR2 from the germline V gene are SGDLS and YYNGEE. V was cut by 6 bases and J by 7 bases, with 10 bases left in between. This CDR3 comprises 12 residues. CDR3 nucleotide sequence: TGTGCCAGCAACGGCGGGAACGGGGAGCTGTTTTTT. Translated: CASNGGNGELFF.

This chain connects TRBV7-2 to TRBJ2-5; D not certain. CDR3 length: 16 residues. The V end was cut by 5 bases, the J end by 1 base, with 17 bases between. Germline V gene sequence: CDR1 SGHTA, CDR2 FQGNSA. The CDR3 spells CASSKRNSWVQETQYF. As DNA, the CDR3 is TGTGCCAGCAGCAAACGGAATAGCTGGGTCCAAGAGACCCAGTACTTC.

This chain joins TRBV7-9 and TRBJ2-1, with TRBD1 matching 9 bases. Germline lookup yields CDR1 SEHNR and CDR2 FQNEAQ (reference sequence). V gave up 3 bases and J gave up 6 bases; unmatched junction bases: 12. The CDR3 contains 17 residues. CDR3 in amino acids: CASSFAGRQGETNEQFF. In DNA form, the CDR3 reads TGTGCCAGCAGCTTTGCGGGCAGACAGGGGGAGACCAATGAGCAGTTCTTC.

V and J are TRBV27 and TRBJ2-1, with TRBD2 matching 10 bases. Germline loops: CDR1 MNHEY, CDR2 SMNVEV (reference sequence). The trim removed 5 bases at V and 4 bases at J, leaving 5 bases unmatched. The length of the CDR3 is 15 residues. CDR3 amino acids: CASSQTSGLYNEQFF. The CDR3 DNA reads TGTGCCAGCAGTCAGACTAGCGGGCTATACAATGAGCAGTTCTTC.

V is TRBV19 and J is TRBJ2-7, with 9 bases identical to TRBD1. CDR1 and CDR2 from the germline V gene are LNHDA and SQIVND (reference sequence). The V segment lost 8 bases and the J segment 3 bases; nucleotides outside the gene matches: 5. The CDR3 covers 13 residues. DNA of the CDR3: TGTGCCAGTGCCGGGACAGGGATCTACGAGCAGTACTTC. It is translated as CASAGTGIYEQYF.

V is TRBV5-6 and J is TRBJ2-1; D is possibly TRBD2 (5 bases). There are 17 residues in the CDR3. The germline V gene has CDR1 SGHDT and CDR2 YYEEEE. V shed 4 bases and J shed 15 bases, with 32 bases lying between them. As DNA, the CDR3 is TGTGCCAGCAGCCATAGAACGGGGAACCTCAGGCTTCGTAGCAGGTTCTTC. It specifies CASSHRTGNLRLRSRFF.

The CDR3 DNA reads as TGTGCCATCGGGCTGACCGACAGCAATCAGCCCCAGCATTTT. Its translation is CAIGLTDSNQPQHF. This sequence joins TRBV10-3 and TRBJ1-5; D remains ambiguous. Germline lookup yields CDR1 ENHRY and CDR2 SYGVKD. V lost 8 bases, J lost 1 base, and 12 bases lay in between. The CDR3 length is 14 residues.

The chain recombines TRBV9 with TRBJ2-3; 7 bases match TRBD2. Germline CDR1 is SGDLS and CDR2 is YYNGEE. Trimming removed 3 bases from V and 3 bases from J; junction bases left unmatched: 10. There are 16 residues in the CDR3. CDR3 nucleotides: TGTGCCAGCAGCGAGTGGGCGGGAGCTGCGACAGATACGCAGTATTTT. Translated: CASSEWAGAATDTQYF.

V is TRBV6-5 and J is TRBJ2-1; the D gene is possibly TRBD2 (6 bases). Germline V gene data show CDR1 as MNHEY and CDR2 as SVGAGI. Trimming cost V 0 bases and J 10 bases, with 13 bases left between them. The CDR3 covers 14 residues. In DNA form, the CDR3 reads TGTGCCAGCAGTTACTCTAGCTGGGCGGGGGAGCAGTTCTTC. This translates into CASSYSSWAGEQFF.

The CDR3 reads CASSRGPVGTEAFF. The CDR3 region has the DNA TGTGCCAGCAGCCGGGGACCGGTGGGCACTGAAGCTTTCTTT. The chain links TRBV5-5 to TRBJ1-1; TRBD1 is a possible D gene (5 bases). The CDR3 runs to 14 residues. CDR1 SGHKS and CDR2 YYEKEE come from the germline V gene (reference sequence). V shed 4 bases and J shed 4 bases, with 14 bases lying between them.

The chain couples TRBV11-2 to TRBJ1-1; TRBD1 aligns across 7 bases. Germline trimming cut 7 bases from V and 5 bases from J; bases unmatched to any gene: 10. The germline V gene encodes CDR1 SGHAT and CDR2 FQNNGV. There are 14 residues in the CDR3. The CDR3 loop is CASNHRQGGTEAFF. The CDR3 region has the DNA TGTGCCAGCAATCACCGACAGGGTGGAACTGAAGCTTTCTTT. Supplemented by reference TRBV11-2 and TRBJ1-1, the full variable domain reads EAGVAQSPRYKIIEKRQSVAFWCNPISGHATLYWYQQILGQGPKLLIQFQNNGVVDDSQLPKDRFSAERLKGVDSTLKIQPAKLEDSAVYLCASNHRQGGTEAFFGQGTRLTVV.

This chain uses TRBV5-1 with TRBJ2-7, with 11 bases aligning to TRBD1. This CDR3 contains 16 residues. CDR1 is SGHRS, CDR2 YFSETQ, per germline. J gave up 5 bases and V 1 base, and 8 bases lay outside the gene matches. The CDR3 is CASSLPSGQGVDEQYF. CDR3 DNA sequence: TGCGCCAGCAGCTTGCCGTCGGGACAGGGGGTCGACGAGCAGTACTTC.

This clone appeared a few times. The J gene is TRBJ1-1, the V gene TRBV29-1; no clear D gene. The CDR3 spans 12 residues. V dropped 7 bases and J dropped 1 base, with 10 bases sitting between them. Germline lookup yields CDR1 SQVTM and CDR2 ANQGSEA. CDR3 loop: CSANLQNTEAFF. The DNA for the CDR3 is TGCAGCGCGAATCTGCAGAACACTGAAGCTTTCTTT.

The genes are TRBV7-8 and TRBJ2-7; no clear D. The CDR3 is 14 residues long. The germline V gene encodes CDR1 SGHVS and CDR2 FQNEAQ. The ends were cut back, 5 bases at V and 1 base at J, with 12 bases in the middle. The CDR3 sequence is CASSDGPVSYEQYF. Written as DNA, the CDR3 is TGTGCCAGCAGCGACGGACCGGTGTCCTACGAGCAGTACTTC.